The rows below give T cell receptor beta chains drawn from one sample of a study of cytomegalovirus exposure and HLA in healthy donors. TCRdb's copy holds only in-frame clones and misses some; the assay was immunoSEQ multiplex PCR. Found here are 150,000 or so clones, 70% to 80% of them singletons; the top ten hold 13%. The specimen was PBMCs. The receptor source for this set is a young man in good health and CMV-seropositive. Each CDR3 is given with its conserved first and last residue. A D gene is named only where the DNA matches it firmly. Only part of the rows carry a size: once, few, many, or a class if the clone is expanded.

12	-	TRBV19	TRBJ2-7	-	CASSHERDEQYF	TGTGCCAGTAGCCACGAACGGGACGAGCAGTACTTC
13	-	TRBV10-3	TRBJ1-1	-	CAISSQGNTEAFF	TGTGCCATCAGTTCGCAGGGCAACACTGAAGCTTTCTTT
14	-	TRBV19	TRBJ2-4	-	CASSMTFPENIQYF	TGTGCCAGTAGTATGACTTTTCCGGAAAACATTCAGTACTTC
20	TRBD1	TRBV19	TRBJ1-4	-	CASSIRVGTGPRSANEKLFF	TGTGCCAGTAGTATAAGAGTGGGGACAGGCCCCCGATCGGCTAATGAAAAACTGTTTTTT
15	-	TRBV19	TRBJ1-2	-	CASSIGQQGLSGYTF	TGTGCCAGTAGTATAGGACAGCAGGGATTATCAGGCTACACCTTC
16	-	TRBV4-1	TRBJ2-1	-	CASSQYRESSYNEQFF	TGCGCCAGCAGCCAATATCGGGAGTCTTCCTACAATGAGCAGTTCTTC
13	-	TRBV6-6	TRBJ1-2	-	CASSNEGSYGYTF	TGTGCCAGCAGTAACGAGGGATCTTATGGCTACACCTTC
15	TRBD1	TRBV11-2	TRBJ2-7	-	CASRERDRDIYEQYF	TGTGCCAGCAGAGAACGGGACAGGGATATCTACGAGCAGTACTTC
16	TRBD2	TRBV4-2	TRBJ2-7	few	CASSQSILAGSYEQYF	TGTGCCAGCAGCCAATCTATCCTAGCGGGGTCCTACGAGCAGTACTTC
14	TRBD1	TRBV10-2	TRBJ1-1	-	CASSRQGGNTEAFF	TGCGCCAGCAGTAGACAGGGTGGGAACACTGAAGCTTTCTTT
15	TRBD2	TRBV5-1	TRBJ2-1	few	CASSLGTNTYNEQFF	TGCGCCAGCAGCTTAGGGACTAACACCTACAATGAGCAGTTCTTC
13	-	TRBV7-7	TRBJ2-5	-	CASSLVGAETQYF	TGTGCTAGCAGCTTAGTCGGTGCGGAGACCCAGTACTTC
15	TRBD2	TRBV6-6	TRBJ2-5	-	CASSYDVWREGAQYF	TGTGCCAGCAGTTACGACGTATGGCGGGAGGGTGCCCAGTACTTC
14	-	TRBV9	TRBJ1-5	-	CASSRGGGNQPQHF	TGTGCCAGCAGCCGGGGAGGGGGGAATCAGCCCCAGCATTTT
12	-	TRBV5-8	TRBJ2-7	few	CASSLVRSEQYF	TGTGCCAGCAGCTTGGTTCGGAGCGAGCAGTACTTC
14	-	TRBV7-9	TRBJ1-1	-	CASSLVVSGTEAFF	TGTGCCAGCAGCTTAGTAGTCTCTGGCACTGAAGCTTTCTTT
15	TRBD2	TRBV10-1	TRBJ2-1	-	CASSAGAGDYNEQFF	TGCGCCAGCAGTGCCGGAGCGGGAGATTACAATGAGCAGTTCTTC
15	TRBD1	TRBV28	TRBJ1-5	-	CASSTDRVMSQPQHF	TGTGCCAGCAGTACGGACAGGGTCATGAGTCAGCCCCAGCATTTT
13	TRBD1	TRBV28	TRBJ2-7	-	CASRPQGALEQYF	TGTGCCAGCAGACCACAGGGGGCGCTTGAGCAGTACTTC
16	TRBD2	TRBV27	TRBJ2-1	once	CASSLSPGLAGVGQFF	TGTGCCAGCAGTTTATCTCCGGGACTAGCGGGAGTTGGGCAGTTCTTC
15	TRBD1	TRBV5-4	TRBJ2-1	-	CASSLAWDRYNEQFF	TGTGCCAGCAGCTTGGCCTGGGACAGGTACAATGAGCAGTTCTTC
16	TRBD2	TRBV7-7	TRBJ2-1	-	CASSPREGSSYNEQFF	TGTGCTAGCAGCCCCCGGGAGGGCAGCTCCTACAATGAGCAGTTCTTC
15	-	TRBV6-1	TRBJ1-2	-	CASSEARHLRSGYTF	TGTGCCAGCAGTGAAGCGCGGCACCTCCGGAGTGGCTACACCTTC
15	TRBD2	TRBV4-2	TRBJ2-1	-	CASSQEWLAGGRKFF	TGTGCCAGCAGCCAAGAATGGCTGGCGGGAGGCCGAAAGTTCTTC
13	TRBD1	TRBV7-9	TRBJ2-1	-	CASSFQQGNEQFF	TGTGCCAGCAGCTTTCAACAGGGGAATGAGCAGTTCTTC
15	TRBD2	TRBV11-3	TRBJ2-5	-	CASSLRLAGEETQYF	TGTGCCAGCAGCCTCCGACTAGCGGGAGAAGAGACCCAGTACTTC
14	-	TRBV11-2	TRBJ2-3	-	CASSLDRSGDTQYF	TGTGCCAGCAGCCTAGACCGTAGTGGAGATACGCAGTATTTT
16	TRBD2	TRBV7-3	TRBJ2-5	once	CASSPGNGGSRETQYF	TGTGCCAGCAGCCCCGGAAATGGCGGGAGTCGAGAGACCCAGTACTTC
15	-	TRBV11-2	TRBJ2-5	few	CASSLHSRTEETQYF	TGTGCCAGCAGCTTACACTCCCGGACTGAAGAGACCCAGTACTTC
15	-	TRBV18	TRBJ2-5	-	CASSPKQGYQETQYF	TGTGCCAGCTCACCGAAGCAGGGGTACCAAGAGACCCAGTACTTC
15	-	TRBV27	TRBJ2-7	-	CASSLGFGESYEQYF	TGTGCCAGCAGTTTAGGATTCGGAGAATCATACGAGCAGTACTTC
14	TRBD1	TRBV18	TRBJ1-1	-	CASSMDRMNTEAFF	TGTGCCAGCTCCATGGACAGGATGAACACTGAAGCTTTCTTT
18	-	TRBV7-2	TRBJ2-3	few	CASSSKTQTRIGTDTQYF	TGTGCCAGCAGCTCCAAAACTCAGACTAGAATTGGCACAGATACGCAGTATTTT
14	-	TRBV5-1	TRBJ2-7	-	CASSLGTGRDEQYF	TGCGCCAGCAGCTTGGGGACAGGGAGGGACGAGCAGTACTTC
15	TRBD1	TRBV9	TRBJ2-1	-	CASSAGTGGYNEQFF	TGTGCCAGCAGCGCCGGGACAGGGGGCTACAATGAGCAGTTCTTC
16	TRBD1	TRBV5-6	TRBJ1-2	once	CASSVLDREVDYGYTF	TGTGCCAGCAGCGTGTTGGACAGGGAGGTAGACTATGGCTACACCTTC
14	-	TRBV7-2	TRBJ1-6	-	CASSLTHSNSPLHF	TGTGCCAGCAGCTTAACCCACAGTAATTCACCCCTCCACTTT
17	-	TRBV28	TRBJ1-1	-	CASSLRSGEFGSCGAFF	TGTGCCAGCAGTTTACGGTCGGGGGAATTTGGTAGCTGTGGAGCTTTCTTT
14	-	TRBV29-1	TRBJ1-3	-	CSVDDGFSSGAIYF	TGCAGCGTTGATGACGGGTTCTCCTCGGGGGCCATATATTTT
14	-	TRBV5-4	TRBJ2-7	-	CASSPWGQSYEQYF	TGTGCCAGCAGCCCTTGGGGACAATCCTACGAGCAGTACTTC
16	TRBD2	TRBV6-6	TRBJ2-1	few	CASRVAGVWEVNEQFF	TGTGCCAGCAGGGTAGCGGGAGTATGGGAAGTCAATGAGCAGTTCTTC
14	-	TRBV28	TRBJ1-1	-	CASSLSQGNTEAFF	TGTGCCAGCAGTTTGTCGCAGGGAAACACTGAAGCTTTCTTT
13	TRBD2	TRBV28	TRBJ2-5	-	CASSLRAAGLQYF	TGTGCCAGCAGTTTACGAGCAGCGGGACTCCAGTACTTC
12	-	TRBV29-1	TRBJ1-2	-	CSVEDLPSGYTF	TGCAGCGTTGAAGATCTCCCCAGTGGCTACACCTTC
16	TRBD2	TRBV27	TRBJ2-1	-	CASSLSGLAGYNEQFF	TGTGCCAGCAGTTTATCGGGTCTAGCGGGATACAATGAGCAGTTCTTC
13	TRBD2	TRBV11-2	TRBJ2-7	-	CASSLLANYEQYF	TGTGCCAGCAGCCTACTAGCGAACTACGAGCAGTACTTC
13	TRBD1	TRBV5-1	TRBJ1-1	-	CASWLTGSTEAFF	TGCGCCAGCTGGCTGACAGGGAGCACTGAAGCTTTCTTT
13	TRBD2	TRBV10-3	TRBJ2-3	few	CAIGLAGEDTQYF	TGTGCCATCGGACTAGCGGGAGAAGATACGCAGTATTTT
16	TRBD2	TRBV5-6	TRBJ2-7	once	CASSLVPRAGAYEQYF	TGTGCCAGCAGTTTGGTCCCTCGAGCGGGAGCCTACGAGCAGTACTTC
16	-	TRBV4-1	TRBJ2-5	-	CASSQDPGVYQETQYF	TGCGCCAGCAGCCAAGATCCGGGAGTGTACCAAGAGACCCAGTACTTC